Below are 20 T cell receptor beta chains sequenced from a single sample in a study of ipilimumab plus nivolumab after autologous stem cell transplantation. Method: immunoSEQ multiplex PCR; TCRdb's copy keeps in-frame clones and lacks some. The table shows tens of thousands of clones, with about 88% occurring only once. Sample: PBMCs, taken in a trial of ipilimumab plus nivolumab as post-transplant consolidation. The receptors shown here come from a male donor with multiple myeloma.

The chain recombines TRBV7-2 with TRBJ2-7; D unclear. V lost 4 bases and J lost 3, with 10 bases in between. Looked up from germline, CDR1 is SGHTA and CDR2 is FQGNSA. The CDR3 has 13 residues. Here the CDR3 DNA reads TGTGCCAGCAGCTCCGGACCGAGCTACGAGCAGTACTTC. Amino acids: CASSSGPSYEQYF.

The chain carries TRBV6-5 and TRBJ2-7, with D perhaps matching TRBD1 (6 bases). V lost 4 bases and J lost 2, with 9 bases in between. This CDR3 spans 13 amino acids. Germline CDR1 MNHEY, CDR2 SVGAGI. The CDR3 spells CASSSGVAYEQYF. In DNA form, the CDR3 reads TGTGCCAGCAGTTCAGGGGTTGCCTACGAGCAGTACTTC.

The CDR3 sequence is CASSLGGPTEAFF. CDR3 coding DNA: TGCGCCAGCAGCTTGGGCGGACCCACTGAAGCTTTCTTT. The rearrangement joins TRBV5-1 to TRBJ1-1, with D hard to call. The V end was cut by 0 bases, the J end by 4 bases, with 7 bases between. The germline gives CDR1 SGHRS, CDR2 YFSETQ. This CDR3 has 13 amino acids.

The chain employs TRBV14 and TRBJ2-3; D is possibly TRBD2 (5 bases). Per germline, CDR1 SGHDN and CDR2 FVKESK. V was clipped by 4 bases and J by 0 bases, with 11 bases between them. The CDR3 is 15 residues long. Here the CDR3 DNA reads TGTGCCAGCAGCCGGACTGATTCTAGCACAGATACGCAGTATTTT. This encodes CASSRTDSSTDTQYF.

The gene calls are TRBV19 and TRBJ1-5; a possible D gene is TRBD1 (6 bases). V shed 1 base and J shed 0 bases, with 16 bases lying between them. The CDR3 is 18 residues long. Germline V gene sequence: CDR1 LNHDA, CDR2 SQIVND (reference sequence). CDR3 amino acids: CASSIGGARHHSNQPQHF. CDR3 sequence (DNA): TGTGCCAGTAGTATAGGGGGGGCCAGACACCATAGCAATCAGCCCCAGCATTTT.

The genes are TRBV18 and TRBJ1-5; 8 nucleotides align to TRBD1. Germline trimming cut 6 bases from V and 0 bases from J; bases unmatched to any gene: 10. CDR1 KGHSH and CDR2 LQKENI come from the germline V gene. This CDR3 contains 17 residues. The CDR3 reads CASSQRTGSNSNQPQHF. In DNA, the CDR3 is TGTGCCAGCTCTCAAAGGACAGGGTCGAATAGCAATCAGCCCCAGCATTTT.

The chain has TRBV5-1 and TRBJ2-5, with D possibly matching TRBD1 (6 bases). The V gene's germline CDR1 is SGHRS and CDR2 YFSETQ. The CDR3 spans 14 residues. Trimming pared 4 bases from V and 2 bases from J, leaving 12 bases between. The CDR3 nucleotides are TGCGCCAGCAGCCCCGGACAGACACAAGAGACCCAGTACTTC. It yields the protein CASSPGQTQETQYF.

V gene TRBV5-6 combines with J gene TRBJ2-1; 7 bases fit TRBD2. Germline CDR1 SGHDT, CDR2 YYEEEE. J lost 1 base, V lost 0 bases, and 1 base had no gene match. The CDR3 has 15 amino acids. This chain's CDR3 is CASSLGAGSYNEQFF. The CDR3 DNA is TGTGCCAGCAGCTTGGGAGCGGGGTCCTACAATGAGCAGTTCTTC.

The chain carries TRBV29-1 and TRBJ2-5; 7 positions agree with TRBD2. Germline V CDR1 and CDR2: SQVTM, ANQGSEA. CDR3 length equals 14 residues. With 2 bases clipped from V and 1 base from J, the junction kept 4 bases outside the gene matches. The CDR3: CSVESWGGQETQYF. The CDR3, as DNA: TGCAGCGTTGAAAGCTGGGGGGGCCAAGAGACCCAGTACTTC.

The CDR3 nucleotides are TGTGCCAGTAGCTCGGAGGGGAACACCATATATTTT. Its translation is CASSSEGNTIYF. The genes are TRBV19 and TRBJ1-3; possibly TRBD1 for D (5 bases). CDR3 length: 12 residues. V was cut by 6 bases and J by 7 bases, with 10 bases left in between. Germline assignment: CDR1 LNHDA and CDR2 SQIVND (reference sequence). The full variable domain, with the rest looked up from reference TRBV19 and TRBJ1-3, is DGGITQSPKYLFRKEGQNVTLSCEQNLNHDAMYWYRQDPGQGLRLIYYSQIVNDFQKGDIAEGYSVSREKKESFPLTVTSAQKNPTAFYLCASSSEGNTIYFGEGSWLTVV.

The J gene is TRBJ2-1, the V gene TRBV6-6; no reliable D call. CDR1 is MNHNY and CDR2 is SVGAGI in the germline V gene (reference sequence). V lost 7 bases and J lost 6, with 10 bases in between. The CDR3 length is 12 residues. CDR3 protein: CASKGSSNEQFF. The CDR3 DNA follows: TGTGCCAGCAAGGGCTCTAGCAATGAGCAGTTCTTC.

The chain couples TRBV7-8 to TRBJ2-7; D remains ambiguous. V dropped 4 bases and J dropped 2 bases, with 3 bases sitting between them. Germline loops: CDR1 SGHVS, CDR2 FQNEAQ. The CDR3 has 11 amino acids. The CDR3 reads CASSYAYEQYF. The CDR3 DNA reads TGTGCCAGCAGCTACGCCTACGAGCAGTACTTC.

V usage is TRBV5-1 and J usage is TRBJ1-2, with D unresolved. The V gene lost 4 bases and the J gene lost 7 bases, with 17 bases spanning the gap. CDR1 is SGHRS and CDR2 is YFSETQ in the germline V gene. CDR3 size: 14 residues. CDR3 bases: TGCGCCAGCAGCCGCCTTTCGGGAGATCCTGGCTACACCTTC. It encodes CASSRLSGDPGYTF.

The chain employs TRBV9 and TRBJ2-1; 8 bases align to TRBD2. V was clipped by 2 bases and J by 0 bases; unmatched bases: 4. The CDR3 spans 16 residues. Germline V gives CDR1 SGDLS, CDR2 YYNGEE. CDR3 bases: TGTGCCAGCAGCGTTAGCGGGGTAAGCTCCTACAATGAGCAGTTCTTC. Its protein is CASSVSGVSSYNEQFF.

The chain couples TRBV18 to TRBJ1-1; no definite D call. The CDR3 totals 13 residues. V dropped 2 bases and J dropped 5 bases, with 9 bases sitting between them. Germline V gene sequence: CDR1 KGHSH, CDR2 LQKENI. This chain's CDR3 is CASSPGVETEAFF. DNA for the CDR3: TGTGCCAGCTCACCAGGGGTGGAGACTGAAGCTTTCTTT. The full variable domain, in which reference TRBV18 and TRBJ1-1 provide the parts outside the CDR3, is NAGVMQNPRHLVRRRGQEARLRCSPMKGHSHVYWYRQLPEEGLKFMVYLQKENIIDESGMPKERFSAEFPKEGPSILRIQQVVRGDSAAYFCASSPGVETEAFFGQGTRLTVV.

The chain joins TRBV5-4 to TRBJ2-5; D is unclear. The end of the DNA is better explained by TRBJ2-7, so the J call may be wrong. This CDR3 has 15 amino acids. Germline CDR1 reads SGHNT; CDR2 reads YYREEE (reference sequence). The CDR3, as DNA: TGTGCCAGCAGCTTGGGGGAAGTTTCCACCTACGAGCAGTACTTC. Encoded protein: CASSLGEVSTYEQYF.

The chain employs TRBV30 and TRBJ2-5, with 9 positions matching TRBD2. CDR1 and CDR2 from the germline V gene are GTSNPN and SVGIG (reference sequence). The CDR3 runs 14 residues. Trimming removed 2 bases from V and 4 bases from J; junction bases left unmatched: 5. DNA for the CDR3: TGTGCCTGGAGTTTTGGACTAGCGAGAGAGACCCAGTACTTC. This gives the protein CAWSFGLARETQYF.

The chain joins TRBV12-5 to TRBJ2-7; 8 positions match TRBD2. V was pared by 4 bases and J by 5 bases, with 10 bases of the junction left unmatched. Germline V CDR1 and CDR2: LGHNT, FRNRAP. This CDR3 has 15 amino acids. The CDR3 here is CASGSPGLVSHEQYF. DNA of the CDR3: TGTGCTAGTGGTTCCCCGGGACTAGTCAGCCACGAGCAGTACTTC. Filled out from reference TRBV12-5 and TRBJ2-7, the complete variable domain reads DARVTQTPRHKVTEMGQEVTMRCQPILGHNTVFWYRQTMMQGLELLAYFRNRAPLDDSGMPKDRFSAEMPDATLATLKIQPSEPRDSAVYFCASGSPGLVSHEQYFGPGTRLTVT.

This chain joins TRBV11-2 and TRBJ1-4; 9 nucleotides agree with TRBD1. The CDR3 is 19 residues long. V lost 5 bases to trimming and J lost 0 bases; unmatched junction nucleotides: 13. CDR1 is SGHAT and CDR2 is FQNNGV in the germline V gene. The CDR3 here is CASSPGTGRSIATNEKLFF. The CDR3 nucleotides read TGTGCCAGCAGCCCCGGGACAGGGCGCTCCATTGCAACTAATGAAAAACTGTTTTTT.

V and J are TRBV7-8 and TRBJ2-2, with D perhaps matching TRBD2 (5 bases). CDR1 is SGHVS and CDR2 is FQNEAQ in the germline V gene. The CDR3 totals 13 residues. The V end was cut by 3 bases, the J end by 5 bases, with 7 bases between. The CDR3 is CASSFRETGELFF. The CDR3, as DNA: TGTGCCAGCAGCTTTCGGGAAACCGGGGAGCTGTTTTTT.